This TCR beta chain stems from a study of blood T cell repertoires in COVID-19. Turning to the study itself: The United States, Italy and Spain provided the acute and convalescent COVID-19 samples. T cells, B-cell-depleted T cells, or PBMCs supplied cDNA or gDNA.

Original processing methods: For nucleated cells, counts were estimated from reference gene primer amplification. Clones were sequenced by immunoSEQ multiplex PCR, and TCRdb holds only the in-frame ones, with some missing. That table supplies the V and J calls and clone size; D and trimming were determined from the DNA. Here the sample spans approximately 94,000 clones, 80% to 95% being singletons. In germline, CDR1 is MDHEN, CDR2 SYDVKM. This CDR3 is 14 amino acids long. V was cut by 3 bases and J by 3 bases, with 8 bases left in between. The table lists this clone with a count of one. The sequencing sample was made of peripheral blood. This chain links TRBV28 with TRBJ2-2, with D unresolved. The sequence was collected from a woman between 50 and 59 years old in a cohort sampled during active COVID-19. Here the CDR3 reads CASSFEDYTGELFF. The CDR3 DNA sequence: TGTGCCAGCAGTTTTGAGGATTACACCGGGGAGCTGTTTTTT. The complete variable domain, with remaining parts taken from reference TRBV28 and TRBJ2-2, reads DVKVTQSSRYLVKRTGEKVFLECVQDMDHENMFWYRQDPGLGLRLIYFSYDVKMKEKGDIPEGYSVSREKKERFSLILESASTNQTSMYLCASSFEDYTGELFFGEGSRLTVL.